A single T cell receptor (beta chain) is shown here with its context. Its antigen remains unknown. This entry comes from a study of CXCR3-negative and CXCR3-positive naive CD8 T cells. Regarding the study as a whole: Naive cells that were CXCR3-positive had more hydrophobic TRB CDR3s (compared with CXCR3-negative naive cells).

Carrying UMI labels, the TRB cDNA libraries were prepared through 5' RACE. TCRdb processed the 5' RACE reads again and assigns one entry to each CDR3 protein, with no DNA. The sample spans about 120,000 distinct CDR3 sequences; the ten largest clones claim approximately 0.4%. The germline CDR1 and CDR2 sequences are MDHEN and SYDVKM. The length of the CDR3 is 16 residues. The receptor comes from a human donor in good health. Some clones in this sample may be carry-over from other donors' samples. V is TRBV28 and J is TRBJ2-3; TCRdb gives TRBD2 as the D gene, but with no DNA this cannot be confirmed. Source material: naive CXCR3+ CD8+ T cells from blood. Sample subset: CD45RO-CCR7+CD27+CD95- naive CD8+ T cells expressing CXCR3 (TNR3+). CDR3 sequence reads: CASSLEREEGTDTQYF.